One and the same sample provided the 14 T cell receptor beta chains below, sequenced in a study of T cell repertoires in ileal Crohn's disease. Generated by immunoSEQ multiplex PCR, the TCRdb table keeps only in-frame clones and is missing some. The table has roughly 9,600 clones, about 80% seen once; the top ten hold approximately 24%. Sequenced material: ileal tissue. The receptors originated from an adult with Crohn's disease.

The rearrangement joins TRBV30 to TRBJ1-5; D possibly corresponds to TRBD1 (6 bases). Between the trimmed V and J ends, which lost 5 bases and 4 bases, there was a span of 15 bases. Germline V gene data show CDR1 as GTSNPN and CDR2 as SVGIG (reference sequence). The CDR3 is 14 residues long. CDR3 in amino acids: CAWSPTGLNQPQHF. The CDR3, as DNA: TGTGCCTGGTCACCTACAGGGCTTAATCAGCCCCAGCATTTT.

This clone was counted a few times. This rearrangement joins TRBV6-4 to TRBJ2-7; 8 bases align to TRBD1. Germline V lookup: CDR1 MRHNA, CDR2 SNTAGT. The CDR3 contains 17 residues. The V and J ends lost 7 bases and 5 bases, in that order; junction bases with no gene match: 19. The CDR3 DNA follows: TGTGCCAGCATGTCCTCGGGATTAAGACAGGGGCGGAACGAGCAGTACTTC. The encoded protein is CASMSSGLRQGRNEQYF.

The CDR3 spells CASSLIKNTEAFF. The CDR3 DNA reads as TGCGCCAGCAGCTTGATTAAGAACACTGAAGCTTTCTTT. The gene calls are TRBV5-1 and TRBJ1-1; no reliable D call. The V end lost 1 base, the J end lost 1 base, and 5 bases lay between the germline ends. The CDR3 has 13 residues. Germline lookup yields CDR1 SGHRS and CDR2 YFSETQ.

This chain uses TRBV5-1 with TRBJ2-2; D is possibly TRBD1 (5 bases). The CDR3 loop spans 15 amino acids. V was shortened by 0 bases and J by 2 bases, with 8 bases between the two germline ends. CDR1 and CDR2 from the germline V gene are SGHRS and YFSETQ. CDR3 sequence: CASSLGQLNTGELFF. The DNA of the CDR3 is TGCGCCAGCAGCTTGGGACAGCTAAACACCGGGGAGCTGTTTTTT.

Here the CDR3 reads CASRQGASYNSPLHF. CDR3 nucleotide sequence: TGTGCCAGTCGACAGGGGGCCTCCTATAATTCACCCCTCCACTTT. The chain combines TRBV28 with TRBJ1-6; 10 bases are shared with TRBD1. The CDR3 consists of 15 residues. V shed 9 bases, J shed 0 bases, and the junction held 2 bases outside the gene matches. Germline V lookup: CDR1 MDHEN, CDR2 SYDVKM.

This clone has only a few counts. The chain links TRBV11-2 to TRBJ1-3, with D possibly being TRBD1 (5 bases). Germline V gene lookup returns CDR1 SGHAT and CDR2 FQNNGV. V was clipped by 0 bases and J by 2 bases, with 8 bases between them. The CDR3 spans 15 residues. CDR3 sequence: CASSLERRAGNTIYF. CDR3 nucleotides: TGTGCCAGCAGCTTAGAGCGCAGGGCTGGAAACACCATATATTTT.

V usage is TRBV5-4 and J usage is TRBJ1-2; D gene uncertain. The CDR3 totals 16 residues. Trimming shortened V by 0 bases and J by 3 bases, and 15 bases separated the two germline ends. Germline V lookup: CDR1 SGHNT, CDR2 YYREEE (reference sequence). CDR3 region: CASSLASTLGDYGYTF. The CDR3, as DNA: TGTGCCAGCAGCTTGGCCTCCACGCTCGGGGACTATGGCTACACCTTC.

This clone was counted once. This rearrangement joins TRBV7-8 to TRBJ2-2; 7 nucleotides line up with TRBD1. The CDR3 covers 15 residues. Per the germline V gene, CDR1 is SGHVS and CDR2 is FQNEAQ. The trim removed 6 bases at V and 0 bases at J, leaving 4 bases unmatched. The CDR3 is CASRRQGSNTGELFF. The CDR3, as DNA: TGTGCCAGCAGACGACAGGGTTCGAACACCGGGGAGCTGTTTTTT.

This sequence joins TRBV6-6 and TRBJ2-1; 8 positions match TRBD2. The CDR3 sequence is 16 residues long. Unmatched junction bases numbered 12, after V lost 4 bases and J lost 7 bases. Germline loops: CDR1 MNHNY, CDR2 SVGAGI (reference sequence). The chain's CDR3 is CASSFLGGARENEQFF. CDR3 in DNA: TGTGCCAGCAGTTTCCTCGGGGGGGCCAGGGAGAATGAGCAGTTCTTC.

The CDR3 region has the DNA TGTGCCAGCAGCGCGGGACTTGCTACCTACGAGCAGTACTTC. Encoded protein: CASSAGLATYEQYF. The V call is TRBV9, the J call TRBJ2-7; D may be TRBD2 (6 bases). Germline-derived CDR1 and CDR2 are SGDLS and YYNGEE. The CDR3 is 14 residues long. V was clipped by 3 bases and J by 2 bases, with 12 bases between them.

V usage is TRBV29-1 and J usage is TRBJ2-5; 8 bases align to TRBD2. Germline V gives CDR1 SQVTM, CDR2 ANQGSEA. This CDR3 has 15 residues. J lost 0 bases, V lost 5 bases, and 8 bases had no gene match. CDR3 region: CSVSRRGGNQETQYF. DNA for the CDR3: TGCAGCGTTAGCCGACGGGGGGGAAACCAAGAGACCCAGTACTTC. Full variable domain (missing parts from reference TRBV29-1 and TRBJ2-5): SAVISQKPSRDICQRGTSLTIQCQVDSQVTMMFWYRQQPGQSLTLIATANQGSEATYESGFVIDKFPISRPNLTFSTLTVSNMSPEDSSIYLCSVSRRGGNQETQYFGPGTRLLVL.

This clone has more than one count but fewer than ten. This chain connects TRBV28 to TRBJ2-5; TRBD2 aligns across 8 bases. The germline CDR1 and CDR2 sequences are MDHEN and SYDVKM. The CDR3 sequence is 15 residues long. V was pared by 3 bases and J by 1 base, with 4 bases of the junction left unmatched. The CDR3 protein is CASSFLSGGQETQYF. CDR3 sequence (DNA): TGTGCCAGCAGTTTTCTCAGCGGGGGCCAAGAGACCCAGTACTTC.

There are a few counts of this clone. V usage is TRBV7-9 and J usage is TRBJ1-3; D gene ambiguous. Looked up from germline, CDR1 is SEHNR and CDR2 is FQNEAQ (reference sequence). This CDR3 comprises 13 residues. The V end was cut by 6 bases, the J end by 3 bases, with 9 bases between. CDR3: CASRSQVGNTIYF. The CDR3 region has the DNA TGTGCCAGCAGGTCTCAGGTTGGAAACACCATATATTTT. Together with reference TRBV7-9 and TRBJ1-3, the CDR3 gives the full variable domain: DTGVSQNPRHKITKRGQNVTFRCDPISEHNRLYWYRQTLGQGPEFLTYFQNEAQLEKSRLLSDRFSAERPKGSFSTLEIQRTEQGDSAMYLCASRSQVGNTIYFGEGSWLTVV.

V and J are TRBV19 and TRBJ2-5, with 11 bases fitting TRBD2. Unmatched junction bases numbered 4, after V lost 6 bases and J lost 4 bases. The CDR3 extends over 14 amino acids. Looked up from germline, CDR1 is LNHDA and CDR2 is SQIVND (reference sequence). This CDR3 is CASRASGRRETQYF. The CDR3 DNA is TGTGCCAGTAGGGCTAGCGGGAGGAGAGAGACCCAGTACTTC. The full variable domain, completed using reference TRBV19 and TRBJ2-5, is DGGITQSPKYLFRKEGQNVTLSCEQNLNHDAMYWYRQDPGQGLRLIYYSQIVNDFQKGDIAEGYSVSREKKESFPLTVTSAQKNPTAFYLCASRASGRRETQYFGPGTRLLVL.